One sample yielded the 20 T cell receptor beta chains listed below, sequenced in a study of post-analysis software for immune sequencing data. Study conclusions and caveats: When patients were compared with controls, a handful of TRBV segments were more frequent, TRBV5-6, TRBV5-1 and TRBV20-1 among them.

Antigen specificity for these receptors is unknown. Tagging with unique molecular identifiers was a feature of the TCR beta cDNA libraries. One entry per CDR3 protein results from TCRdb running MiXCR on the PCR reads. This table has about half a million distinct CDR3 sequences, roughly 45% appearing once. Input material: blood. These receptors all come from a girl aged 10 to 17 with multiple sclerosis.

V is TRBV29-1 and J is TRBJ1-2; 7 bases are shared with TRBD1. This CDR3 spans 15 amino acids. V lost 4 bases and J lost 6; bases outside the gene matches: 14. Germline CDR1 SQVTM, CDR2 ANQGSEA. The CDR3 DNA sequence: TGCAGCGTTGTCGGCCTACAGGGGCAGATCGATGGCTACACCTTC. Its translation: CSVVGLQGQIDGYTF.

This chain connects TRBV28 to TRBJ2-6; D possibly corresponds to TRBD2 (5 bases). Germline V gene data show CDR1 as MDHEN and CDR2 as SYDVKM. Deletions cut 8 bases from V and 2 bases from J, with 7 bases between. The length of the CDR3 is 13 residues. In DNA form, the CDR3 reads TGTGCCAGCCTCGGGGCTGGGGCCAACGTCCTGACTTTC. It codes for CASLGAGANVLTF.

The rearrangement joins TRBV5-1 to TRBJ2-7; 13 bases map to TRBD2. Germline-derived CDR1 and CDR2 are SGHRS and YFSETQ. V dropped 0 bases and J dropped 7; count of bases not matched to a gene: 13. CDR3 length equals 18 residues. CDR3 in amino acids: CASSLGGGLAGSRNEQYF. The DNA for the CDR3 is TGCGCCAGCAGCTTGGGGGGGGGACTAGCGGGATCGCGGAATGAGCAGTACTTC.

This clonotype showed up just a few times. This rearrangement joins TRBV5-1 to TRBJ2-3; TRBD2 is a possible D gene (6 bases). Germline V gene lookup returns CDR1 SGHRS and CDR2 YFSETQ. The germline V and J ends were trimmed by 4 bases and 3 bases, with 9 bases remaining between them. This CDR3 comprises 13 residues. The CDR3 region has the DNA TGCGCCAGCAGCCGGGAGTCGACAGATACGCAGTATTTT. Translating it yields CASSRESTDTQYF.

As to this clonotype: The junction departs from the called germline gene at one end, perhaps through a read error. The chain links TRBV12-5 to TRBJ2-3; 8 positions match TRBD1. The CDR3 extends over 17 amino acids. Germline CDR1 LGHNT, CDR2 FRNRAP. Written as DNA, the CDR3 is TGTGCTAGTGGTTTGGGGCAGGGACAGGATAGCATAGATACGCAGTATTTT. Translation: CASGLGQGQDSIDTQYF.

The V call is TRBV7-9, the J call TRBJ1-1; 7 bases fit TRBD1. The CDR3 length is 15 residues. Trimming cost V 6 bases and J 4 bases; bases outside gene matches: 11. CDR1 is SEHNR and CDR2 is FQNEAQ in the germline V gene (reference sequence). The CDR3 spells CASRPTTGSVTEAFF. Here the CDR3 DNA reads TGTGCCAGCAGACCGACGACAGGGTCGGTCACTGAAGCTTTCTTT.

The genes are TRBV4-1 and TRBJ2-3, with D perhaps TRBD2 (5 bases). Trimming cost V 4 bases and J 5 bases, with 10 bases left between them. The germline V gene has CDR1 MGHRA and CDR2 YSYEKL. CDR3 size: 13 residues. This CDR3 is CASSRPSGDTQYF. Written as DNA, the CDR3 is TGCGCCAGCAGCCGACCCAGCGGAGATACGCAGTATTTT.

V usage is TRBV29-1 and J usage is TRBJ2-4; 10 bases fit TRBD2. Germline V gene lookup returns CDR1 SQVTM and CDR2 ANQGSEA. This CDR3 is built from 16 residues. V lost 1 base and J lost 6; bases outside the gene matches: 9. CDR3: CSVEGVLAGGGNIQYF. CDR3 nucleotide sequence: TGCAGCGTTGAAGGGGTTTTAGCGGGAGGCGGAAACATTCAGTACTTC.

This chain uses TRBV7-3 with TRBJ2-3; weak D call: TRBD1 (5 bases). CDR3 length: 15 amino acids. Germline V gives CDR1 SGHTA, CDR2 FQGTGA. The germline V and J ends were trimmed by 5 bases and 0 bases, with 12 bases remaining between them. This CDR3 is CASSPQGLSTDTQYF. CDR3 DNA sequence: TGTGCCAGCAGCCCCCAGGGTTTGAGCACAGATACGCAGTATTTT.

J is TRBJ2-1 and V is TRBV7-2; 7 bases are a match to TRBD2. The CDR3 is 17 amino acids. V shed 0 bases and J 3 bases; nucleotides not matched to a gene: 8. Germline V gives CDR1 SGHTA, CDR2 FQGNSA. CDR3 coding DNA: TGTGCCAGCAGCTTAGCGTCATGGGCGGGAGTCTACAATGAGCAGTTCTTC. It yields the protein CASSLASWAGVYNEQFF.

The chain joins TRBV4-3 to TRBJ2-3; D perhaps matches TRBD2 (6 bases). Germline CDR1 and CDR2: LGHNA and YSLEER. The CDR3 sequence is 16 residues long. Trimming removed 1 base from V and 1 base from J, with 12 bases in between. In DNA form, the CDR3 reads TGCGCCAGCAGCCAAGGGTTGGGGACTGGCACAGATACGCAGTATTTT. Protein product: CASSQGLGTGTDTQYF.

The rearrangement links TRBV6-4 to TRBJ2-1; 12 nucleotides match TRBD2. The J call is doubtful: the DNA matches TRBJ2-7 better. The CDR3 is 16 amino acids. Germline CDR1 and CDR2: MRHNA and SNTAGT. This CDR3 is CASSKTSGSSYNEQYF. CDR3 in DNA: TGTGCCAGCAGTAAGACTAGCGGGAGCTCCTACAATGAGCAGTACTTC.

This clonotype was observed a handful of times. This chain joins TRBV20-1 and TRBJ2-5; D remains ambiguous. Near its end, the DNA agrees better with TRBJ2-7, so the J call may be wrong. There are 15 residues in the CDR3. Germline lookup yields CDR1 DFQATT and CDR2 SNEGSKA (reference sequence). The CDR3 region is CSARVTDSPGDEQYF. DNA for the CDR3: TGCAGTGCTAGAGTTACTGATAGTCCCGGCGACGAGCAGTACTTC.

The V call is TRBV28, the J call TRBJ1-2; D is perhaps TRBD1 (5 bases). Trimming stripped 3 bases from V and 4 bases from J, with 15 bases between. The germline V gene has CDR1 MDHEN and CDR2 SYDVKM. CDR3 size: 15 residues. The DNA for the CDR3 is TGTGCCAGCAGTTTTCAAGGGGCCAGGGCCTATGGCTACACCTTC. This codes for CASSFQGARAYGYTF.

This clonotype was seen many times. The rearrangement joins TRBV20-1 to TRBJ2-1, with TRBD2 as a possible D gene (6 bases). The CDR3 spans 13 residues. The V gene's germline CDR1 is DFQATT and CDR2 SNEGSKA (reference sequence). For the CDR3, the DNA is TGCAGGCCGGGACTCCCCTCCTACAATGAGCAGTTCTTC. It translates to CRPGLPSYNEQFF.

This clonotype was seen only a few times. The chain combines TRBV12-3 or TRBV12-4 with TRBJ2-6; 10 bases align to TRBD2. The CDR3 length is 17 residues. With V trimmed by 6 bases and J by 0 bases, 5 bases remained unmatched. DNA of the CDR3: TGTGCCAGCAGCCTTAGCGGGGGGAGCTCTGGGGCCAACGTCCTGACTTTC. It specifies CASSLSGGSSGANVLTF.

There are a few counts of this clonotype. The genes are TRBV20-1 and TRBJ2-7; weak D call: TRBD2 (5 bases). Per germline, CDR1 DFQATT and CDR2 SNEGSKA (reference sequence). The CDR3 is made up of 15 amino acids. Trimming cost V 0 bases and J 5 bases, with 17 bases left between them. CDR3 protein: CSARDQGLQINEQYF. The CDR3 bases are TGCAGTGCTAGAGATCAAGGACTCCAAATAAACGAGCAGTACTTC.

A remark on this clonotype: The germline gene is not matched at one end of the junction; a read error may be the cause. The chain carries TRBV6-6 and TRBJ2-7; TRBD1 or TRBD2 may be the D gene (5 bases each). The CDR3 sequence is 15 residues long. The germline gives CDR1 MNHNY, CDR2 SVGAGI (reference sequence). CDR3 in DNA: TGTGCCTGCAGATCGCCCGGGAAAGGGGTTTACGAGCAGTACTTC. Amino acids: CACRSPGKGVYEQYF.

The rearrangement joins TRBV4-1 to TRBJ2-7; 10 nucleotides align to TRBD1. The junction had 4 bases not matched to a gene; V was cut back by 3 bases and J by 2 bases. The CDR3 sequence is 15 residues long. Germline loops: CDR1 MGHRA, CDR2 YSYEKL. CDR3 in DNA: TGCGCCAGCAGCCAGACCGGGACAGGGGCCTACGAGCAGTACTTC. Encoded protein: CASSQTGTGAYEQYF.

This clonotype was counted between two and nine times. V usage is TRBV10-2 and J usage is TRBJ2-1; D possibly corresponds to TRBD1 (5 bases). V dropped 8 bases and J dropped 9 bases, with 20 bases sitting between them. The CDR3 sequence is 14 residues long. The germline V gene has CDR1 WSHSY and CDR2 SAAADI. CDR3 residues: CASSLGSTGSEQFF. The DNA for the CDR3 is TGCGCCAGCTCTTTAGGCAGCACAGGTAGTGAGCAGTTCTTC.